Listed below are T cell receptor beta chains from one sample, sequenced in a study of blood T cell repertoires in COVID-19. The assay was immunoSEQ multiplex PCR, and TCRdb's table has in-frame clones only and misses some. The table shows under 200,000 clones, with roughly 84% occurring only once. Sequencing used peripheral blood. The source of these receptors is a woman in her fifties or sixties with COVID-19, enrolled during active disease. CDR3s include the opening cysteine and the closing phenylalanine or tryptophan. D genes are given only for firm matches. Clone size is not always given. Where it is, it says once, few, many or a class for expanded clones.

D: NA; J: TRBJ1-1; size: NA; V: TRBV6-6; CDR3: CASTYPGFQEGTEAFF; DNA: TGTGCCAGCACTTACCCCGGGTTTCAGGAGGGCACTGAAGCTTTCTTT
D: NA; J: TRBJ2-1; size: NA; V: TRBV5-4; CDR3: CASSLAESGEQFF; DNA: TGTGCCAGCAGCTTGGCCGAGTCGGGTGAGCAGTTCTTC
D: NA; J: TRBJ2-1; size: NA; V: TRBV9; CDR3: CASSVAPPTVNEQFF; DNA: TGTGCCAGCAGCGTAGCCCCCCCTACAGTTAATGAGCAGTTCTTC
D: NA; J: TRBJ1-4; size: NA; V: TRBV7-6; CDR3: CASSLAIGRAGEKLFF; DNA: TGTGCCAGCAGCTTAGCTATCGGCAGGGCGGGGGAAAAACTGTTTTTT
D: NA; J: TRBJ2-1; size: NA; V: TRBV14; CDR3: CASSQQGVGEQFF; DNA: TGTGCCAGCAGTCAACAGGGTGTCGGGGAGCAGTTCTTC
D: TRBD1; J: TRBJ2-7; size: few; V: TRBV19; CDR3: CATGTGDEQYF; DNA: TGTGCCACCGGGACAGGGGACGAGCAGTACTTC
D: NA; J: TRBJ2-5; size: NA; V: TRBV3-1/TRBV3-2; CDR3: CASSQNTVQETQYF; DNA: TGTGCCAGCAGCCAAAATACAGTACAAGAGACCCAGTACTTC
D: NA; J: TRBJ1-4; size: NA; V: TRBV3-1/TRBV3-2; CDR3: CASSRGGGLLNEKLFF; DNA: TGTGCCAGCAGCCGAGGTGGAGGCCTTCTCAATGAAAAACTGTTTTTT
D: NA; J: TRBJ1-1; size: NA; V: TRBV3-1/TRBV3-2; CDR3: CASSHSGDAYTEAFF; DNA: TGTGCCAGCAGCCATTCGGGGGATGCGTACACTGAAGCTTTCTTT
D: TRBD2; J: TRBJ2-1; size: many; V: TRBV3-1/TRBV3-2; CDR3: CASSQELAGSRSYNEQFF; DNA: TGTGCCAGCAGCCAAGAACTAGCGGGATCCCGCTCCTACAATGAGCAGTTCTTC
D: NA; J: TRBJ1-1; size: NA; V: TRBV5-6; CDR3: CASTLDPTGWTEAFF; DNA: TGTGCCAGCACCCTAGACCCGACAGGCTGGACTGAAGCTTTCTTT
D: NA; J: TRBJ1-2; size: NA; V: TRBV7-9; CDR3: CASSPAMSNYGYTF; DNA: TGTGCCAGCAGTCCAGCGATGTCTAACTATGGCTACACCTTC
D: NA; J: TRBJ1-3; size: NA; V: TRBV6-1; CDR3: CASSALGQTGNTIYF; DNA: TGTGCCAGCAGTGCCCTGGGACAAACTGGAAACACCATATATTTT
D: NA; J: TRBJ1-1; size: once; V: TRBV6-5; CDR3: CASSLQGNTEAFF; DNA: TGTGCCAGTTCACTACAGGGAAACACTGAAGCTTTCTTT
D: NA; J: TRBJ1-5; size: NA; V: TRBV6-5; CDR3: CASRVSGRGQPQHF; DNA: TGTGCCAGCAGAGTCTCGGGTAGGGGTCAGCCCCAGCATTTT
D: TRBD2; J: TRBJ2-3; size: NA; V: TRBV7-2; CDR3: CASSFRLAVGADTQYF; DNA: TGTGCCAGCAGCTTCAGACTAGCGGTTGGGGCAGATACGCAGTATTTT
D: TRBD1; J: TRBJ1-4; size: NA; V: TRBV19; CDR3: CASNDRGNEKLFF; DNA: TGTGCCAGTAACGACAGGGGAAATGAAAAACTGTTTTTT
D: NA; J: TRBJ1-1; size: NA; V: TRBV18; CDR3: CASSPVGRTEAFF; DNA: TGTGCCAGCTCACCAGTGGGCCGCACTGAAGCTTTCTTT
D: TRBD2; J: TRBJ2-1; size: NA; V: TRBV7-7; CDR3: CASSLDSGRDNEQFF; DNA: TGTGCTAGCAGCTTAGACAGCGGGAGGGACAATGAGCAGTTCTTC